Below are 21 T cell receptor beta chains sequenced from a single sample in a study of a mutant IDH1 vaccine in newly diagnosed glioma (dated by TCRdb to about 2021). The sample's time point label is to be understood as: week 35, safety follow-up. A 20-mer mutant IDH1 peptide at 300 micrograms in Montanide made up each vaccine dose, which was injected subcutaneously together with topical imiquimod. Which antigens these TCRs recognize remains unknown. Library preparation used the immunoSEQ multiplex PCR assay. Here the immuneACCESS table is served through TCRdb, limited to in-frame sequences with V and J called. Missing clones are a known gap in these copies; in checked studies unresolved V genes cover under half, and the rest lacks a known reason. The sample data list about 26,000 clones, and approximately 87% of these were observed just once. The ten largest clones take up 31% of the sample. The sample in question was PBMCs, obtained from a glioma patient whose treatment included an IDH1 peptide vaccine. The receptors stem from a man aged 25 to 40 with glioma.

The genes are TRBV7-9 and TRBJ1-5; D uncertain. The V gene's germline CDR1 is SEHNR and CDR2 FQNEAQ (reference sequence). V was pared by 4 bases and J by 1 base, with 14 bases between. This CDR3 has 16 amino acids. CDR3 sequence (DNA): TGTGCCAGCAGCTCGGGGTCAAGAGGGAGCAATCAGCCCCAGCATTTT. Its protein product is CASSSGSRGSNQPQHF. Variable domain in full (rest from reference TRBV7-9 and TRBJ1-5): DTGVSQNPRHKITKRGQNVTFRCDPISEHNRLYWYRQTLGQGPEFLTYFQNEAQLEKSRLLSDRFSAERPKGSFSTLEIQRTEQGDSAMYLCASSSGSRGSNQPQHFGDGTRLSIL.

The V and J genes are TRBV7-8 and TRBJ2-1, with TRBD1 identical over 8 bases. Germline V gene lookup returns CDR1 SGHVS and CDR2 FQNEAQ. V was pared by 5 bases and J by 5 bases, with 14 bases of the junction left unmatched. The CDR3 is 17 residues long. The CDR3: CASSPPFRDRRNNEQFF. Here the CDR3 DNA reads TGTGCCAGCAGCCCGCCTTTTCGGGACAGGCGCAACAATGAGCAGTTCTTC.

A single count supports this clone. The chain carries TRBV7-2 and TRBJ2-1; 12 bases align to TRBD2. Germline V gene lookup returns CDR1 SGHTA and CDR2 FQGNSA. The length of the CDR3 is 15 residues. V lost 3 bases and J lost 6; bases outside the gene matches: 3. CDR3 sequence reads: CASSLGLAGSNEQFF. CDR3 DNA: TGTGCCAGCAGCTTGGGACTAGCGGGTTCCAATGAGCAGTTCTTC.

The chain recombines TRBV6-4 with TRBJ2-2, with unresolved D. The germline gives CDR1 MRHNA, CDR2 SNTAGT. The germline V and J ends were trimmed by 0 bases and 4 bases, with 0 bases remaining between them. This CDR3 spans 12 amino acids. The CDR3 region is CASSDSTGELFF. CDR3 nucleotide sequence: TGTGCCAGCAGTGACTCCACCGGGGAGCTGTTTTTT.

The chain employs TRBV13 and TRBJ1-4, with D possibly being TRBD1 (5 bases). Germline-derived CDR1 and CDR2 are PRHDT and FYEKMQ (reference sequence). V lost 4 bases, J lost 3 bases, and 9 bases lay in between. The CDR3 runs to 14 residues. This CDR3 reads CASSYDRANEKLFF. The CDR3 nucleotides are TGTGCCAGCAGCTATGACAGAGCTAATGAAAAACTGTTTTTT.

The chain recombines TRBV19 with TRBJ2-2; a possible D gene is TRBD2 (6 bases). The CDR3 is 16 amino acids. The germline CDR1 and CDR2 sequences are LNHDA and SQIVND (reference sequence). V was pared by 2 bases and J by 1 base, with 11 bases between. CDR3 in DNA: TGTGCCAGTAGTATATCTACCGGGAGGAACACCGGGGAGCTGTTTTTT. Translated: CASSISTGRNTGELFF.

The CDR3 loop is CASSLTGNTEAFF. The CDR3 nucleotides read TGTGCCAGCAGTTTAACGGGGAACACTGAAGCTTTCTTT. The chain employs TRBV27 and TRBJ1-1; D ambiguous. V lost 2 bases and J lost 1, with 5 bases in between. This CDR3 has 13 amino acids. Germline V gene lookup returns CDR1 MNHEY and CDR2 SMNVEV (reference sequence).

The rearrangement uses TRBV6-5 and TRBJ1-1; tentatively, D is TRBD1 (5 bases). V was clipped by 0 bases and J by 4 bases, with 12 bases between them. CDR1 MNHEY and CDR2 SVGAGI come from the germline V gene. CDR3 length: 15 amino acids. For the CDR3, the DNA is TGTGCCAGCAGTTACTCGGGGGAGGTAAGCACTGAAGCTTTCTTT. Protein sequence: CASSYSGEVSTEAFF.

CDR3 sequence: CAWSWNRGLAAINEQFF. The CDR3 DNA follows: TGTGCCTGGAGTTGGAATCGGGGACTAGCGGCCATCAATGAGCAGTTCTTC. The V and J genes are TRBV30 and TRBJ2-1; 11 nucleotides agree with TRBD2. The CDR3 extends over 17 amino acids. The germline gives CDR1 GTSNPN, CDR2 SVGIG (reference sequence). The trim removed 2 bases at V and 6 bases at J, leaving 12 bases unmatched. Together with reference TRBV30 and TRBJ2-1, the CDR3 gives the full variable domain: SQTIHQWPATLVQPVGSPLSLECTVEGTSNPNLYWYRQAAGRGLQLLFYSVGIGQISSEVPQNLSASRPQDRQFILSSKKLLLSDSGFYLCAWSWNRGLAAINEQFFGPGTRLTVL.

The chain couples TRBV2 to TRBJ1-1; 7 nucleotides align to TRBD1. The CDR3 spans 16 residues. The germline gives CDR1 SNHLY, CDR2 FYNNEI. V shed 2 bases, J shed 1 base, and the junction held 7 bases outside the gene matches. The CDR3 protein is CASSESQGGGNTEAFF. DNA of the CDR3: TGTGCCAGCAGTGAAAGTCAGGGGGGCGGGAACACTGAAGCTTTCTTT.

The chain combines TRBV25-1 with TRBJ2-3, with D possibly being TRBD1 (7 bases). The germline CDR1 and CDR2 sequences are MGHDK and SYGVNS. Trimming took off 0 bases at V and 6 bases at J, with 13 bases between the two ends. The CDR3 loop spans 15 amino acids. CDR3 amino acids: CASSEYGGGGDTQYF. The CDR3 DNA sequence: TGTGCCAGCAGTGAATACGGAGGGGGCGGCGATACGCAGTATTTT.

The V and J genes are TRBV6-5 and TRBJ2-7, with 14 bases matching TRBD2. The CDR3 contains 14 residues. Germline CDR1 MNHEY, CDR2 SVGAGI. The trim removed 5 bases at V and 4 bases at J, leaving 1 base unmatched. The DNA of the CDR3 is TGTGCCAGCAGTCGGACTAGCGGGGGGTACGAGCAGTACTTC. The encoded protein is CASSRTSGGYEQYF.

The chain joins TRBV5-8 to TRBJ2-1; D is uncertain. The V end lost 3 bases, the J end lost 5 bases, and 3 bases lay between the germline ends. CDR3 length equals 11 residues. Germline CDR1 SGHTS, CDR2 YDEGEE. CDR3 in DNA: TGTGCCAGCAGCTCGAACAATGAGCAGTTCTTC. Amino acids: CASSSNNEQFF.

J is TRBJ1-5 and V is TRBV27, with D tentatively TRBD1 (6 bases). There are 15 residues in the CDR3. Germline lookup yields CDR1 MNHEY and CDR2 SMNVEV (reference sequence). Trimming pared 0 bases from V and 6 bases from J, leaving 12 bases between. This CDR3 is CASSLSQGSSQPQHF. CDR3 nucleotide sequence: TGTGCCAGCAGTTTATCGCAGGGGAGTAGTCAGCCCCAGCATTTT.

The DNA for the CDR3 is TGCAGCGTTCGGGAGTCAGGGGAGCAGTTCTTC. It encodes CSVRESGEQFF. The chain uses TRBV29-1 and TRBJ2-1, with D possibly TRBD2 on 6 matching bases. The CDR3 sequence is 11 residues long. The V gene lost 5 bases and the J gene lost 10 bases, with 12 bases spanning the gap. Per the germline V gene, CDR1 is SQVTM and CDR2 is ANQGSEA.

The V call is TRBV7-2, the J call TRBJ2-3; TRBD2 matches at 11 bases. Germline V gene lookup returns CDR1 SGHTA and CDR2 FQGNSA. The junction had 4 bases not matched to a gene; V was cut back by 0 bases and J by 8 bases. The CDR3 is 15 amino acids. In DNA form, the CDR3 reads TGTGCCAGCAGCTTAGCCGGGACTAGCGGAGGTACGCAGTATTTT. Its translation: CASSLAGTSGGTQYF.

The chain has TRBV19 and TRBJ2-7; 8 nucleotides agree with TRBD1. Germline assignment: CDR1 LNHDA and CDR2 SQIVND (reference sequence). V trimming: 3 bases; J trimming: 6 bases; junction bases outside the gene matches: 7. The CDR3 spans 14 residues. DNA for the CDR3: TGTGCCAGTAGTATCGGCAGGGGGCGTAGCGAGCAGTACTTC. It specifies CASSIGRGRSEQYF.

V usage is TRBV6-5 and J usage is TRBJ2-7, with D possibly matching TRBD1 (5 bases). The germline V gene encodes CDR1 MNHEY and CDR2 SVGAGI. This CDR3 region has 14 residues. The V gene lost 0 bases and the J gene lost 4 bases, with 10 bases spanning the gap. The CDR3 sequence: CASSYSAGQYEQYF. CDR3 bases: TGTGCCAGCAGTTACTCGGCAGGGCAATACGAGCAGTACTTC.

The genes are TRBV7-8 and TRBJ2-3; 14 bases are a match to TRBD2. Germline lookup yields CDR1 SGHVS and CDR2 FQNEAQ. V dropped 2 bases and J dropped 4; count of bases not matched to a gene: 8. This CDR3 is 18 amino acids long. CDR3: CASSLPGGTSGSPDTQYF. The CDR3 nucleotides read TGTGCCAGCAGCTTACCCGGCGGGACTAGCGGGAGCCCAGATACGCAGTATTTT.

This chain joins TRBV7-9 and TRBJ1-5; 8 bases agree with TRBD1. The CDR3 runs 15 residues. Germline assignment: CDR1 SEHNR and CDR2 FQNEAQ (reference sequence). Trimming removed 5 bases from V and 0 bases from J; junction bases left unmatched: 3. The CDR3 is CASSEDRASNQPQHF. In DNA form, the CDR3 reads TGTGCCAGCAGCGAGGACAGGGCTAGCAATCAGCCCCAGCATTTT. Filled out from reference TRBV7-9 and TRBJ1-5, the complete variable domain reads DTGVSQNPRHKITKRGQNVTFRCDPISEHNRLYWYRQTLGQGPEFLTYFQNEAQLEKSRLLSDRFSAERPKGSFSTLEIQRTEQGDSAMYLCASSEDRASNQPQHFGDGTRLSIL.

The rearrangement joins TRBV30 to TRBJ2-7; D is uncertain. CDR3 length: 12 amino acids. V dropped 1 base and J dropped 4 bases, with 8 bases sitting between them. CDR1 GTSNPN and CDR2 SVGIG come from the germline V gene (reference sequence). The CDR3, as DNA: TGTGCCTGGAGTGGTGGCCCTTACGAGCAGTACTTC. Translated: CAWSGGPYEQYF.